One sample yielded the 21 T cell receptor beta chains listed below, sequenced in a study of blood T cell repertoires in COVID-19. Data came from immunoSEQ multiplex PCR; TCRdb stores just in-frame clones and leaves some out. The sample holds over 110,000 clones, approximately 88% seen once. Source material: PBMCs or T cells enriched from blood (not recorded which). The origin of the receptors is a man aged 35 to 55 with acute COVID-19.

V is TRBV5-8 and J is TRBJ2-7; 14 nucleotides agree with TRBD2. J was trimmed by 11 bases and V by 4 bases; bases with no gene match: 8. The CDR3 totals 14 residues. In germline, CDR1 is SGHTS, CDR2 YDEGEE. In nucleotides, the CDR3 is TGTGCCAGCAGCCCGGGACTAGCGGGGGTAAGGGAGTACTTC. Protein: CASSPGLAGVREYF.

The CDR3 region has the DNA TGTGCCAGCAGCTTCTCGACAGGGGGCTCCTACAATGAGCAGTTCTTC. This sequence encodes CASSFSTGGSYNEQFF. The chain joins TRBV7-6 to TRBJ2-1, with TRBD1 identical over 9 bases. J lost 0 bases, V lost 3 bases, and 3 bases had no gene match. The length of the CDR3 is 16 residues. Germline lookup yields CDR1 SGHVS and CDR2 FNYEAQ.

This clone came up a few times. The chain employs TRBV2 and TRBJ1-2; the match to TRBD1 covers 9 bases. Germline V lookup: CDR1 SNHLY, CDR2 FYNNEI. The CDR3 loop spans 13 amino acids. Germline trimming cut 9 bases from V and 6 bases from J; bases unmatched to any gene: 8. The CDR3 loop reads CASRRGTGNGYTF. CDR3 nucleotide sequence: TGTGCCAGTAGACGGGGGACAGGGAATGGCTACACCTTC.

V gene TRBV7-2 combines with J gene TRBJ1-2; D unresolved. This CDR3 comprises 14 residues. Trimming pared 7 bases from V and 2 bases from J, leaving 14 bases between. Germline V CDR1 and CDR2: SGHTA, FQGNSA. CDR3 DNA: TGTGCCAGCACCCTATCCGGAGGCAACTATGGCTACACCTTC. Translated, it gives CASTLSGGNYGYTF.

The CDR3 DNA reads TGTGCCAGCAGCGTAGGGGCTACCTCCTACGAGCAGTACTTC. This sequence encodes CASSVGATSYEQYF. J is TRBJ2-7 and V is TRBV9; D unclear. Germline CDR1 reads SGDLS; CDR2 reads YYNGEE. The CDR3 is made up of 14 amino acids. The V end was cut by 0 bases, the J end by 0 bases, with 7 bases between. Based on the CDR3 plus reference TRBV9 and TRBJ2-7, the full variable domain is DSGVTQTPKHLITATGQRVTLRCSPRSGDLSVYWYQQSLDQGLQFLIQYYNGEERAKGNILERFSAQQFPDLHSELNLSSLELGDSALYFCASSVGATSYEQYFGPGTRLTVT.

The chain recombines TRBV6-1 with TRBJ2-7; unclear D gene. CDR1 and CDR2 from the germline V gene are MNHNS and SASEGT. This CDR3 is built from 15 residues. Trimming stripped 2 bases from V and 0 bases from J, with 11 bases between. CDR3 protein: CASSEYRDTSYEQYF. Here the CDR3 DNA reads TGTGCCAGCAGTGAATATAGAGACACCTCCTACGAGCAGTACTTC.

The chain combines TRBV10-2 with TRBJ1-5; D call uncertain. The CDR3 is 14 residues long. The germline gives CDR1 WSHSY, CDR2 SAAADI. Trimming removed 3 bases from V and 0 bases from J, with 6 bases in between. The CDR3 here is CASSDYSSNQPQHF. DNA of the CDR3: TGCGCCAGCAGTGACTACAGTAGCAATCAGCCCCAGCATTTT.

The chain recombines TRBV12-3 or TRBV12-4 with TRBJ1-6, with D possibly matching TRBD1 (5 bases). Deletions cut 2 bases from V and 17 bases from J, with 16 bases between. The CDR3 is made up of 13 amino acids. CDR3 bases: TGTGCCAGCAGTTTAAGTTTGACAGCTCGCTTCCACTTT. Protein sequence: CASSLSLTARFHF.

This chain joins TRBV15 and TRBJ2-7, with D perhaps matching TRBD1 (6 bases). CDR1 and CDR2 from the germline V gene are LNHNV and YYDKDF (reference sequence). The CDR3 length is 15 residues. V shed 6 bases and J shed 4 bases, with 19 bases lying between them. The CDR3 spells CATRETGRGKYEQYF. The CDR3 region has the DNA TGTGCCACCAGAGAAACGGGCAGGGGAAAATACGAGCAGTACTTC. Full variable domain (remainder filled in from reference TRBV15 and TRBJ2-7): DAMVIQNPRYQVTQFGKPVTLSCSQTLNHNVMYWYQQKSSQAPKLLFHYYDKDFNNEADTPDNFQSRRPNTSFCFLDIRSPGLGDTAMYLCATRETGRGKYEQYFGPGTRLTVT.

J is TRBJ1-3 and V is TRBV11-2; weak D call: TRBD1 (5 bases). This CDR3 has 16 residues. The V end lost 4 bases, the J end lost 0 bases, and 13 bases lay between the germline ends. Germline V gene lookup returns CDR1 SGHAT and CDR2 FQNNGV. The DNA for the CDR3 is TGTGCCAGCAGCTCAAGAGGAGGGGTCTCTGGAAACACCATATATTTT. Its translation: CASSSRGGVSGNTIYF. Together with reference TRBV11-2 and TRBJ1-3, the CDR3 gives the full variable domain: EAGVAQSPRYKIIEKRQSVAFWCNPISGHATLYWYQQILGQGPKLLIQFQNNGVVDDSQLPKDRFSAERLKGVDSTLKIQPAKLEDSAVYLCASSSRGGVSGNTIYFGEGSWLTVV.

The rearrangement uses TRBV6-2 or TRBV6-3 and TRBJ1-2; the D is unclear. Germline V gene sequence: CDR1 MNHEY, CDR2 SVGEGT. The ends were cut back, 2 bases at V and 4 bases at J, with 17 bases in the middle. There are 16 residues in the CDR3. CDR3 DNA: TGTGCCAGCAGTTACACAAGACGGACCGCGGGCTATGGCTACACCTTC. It codes for CASSYTRRTAGYGYTF.

The genes are TRBV14 and TRBJ2-1; no definite D call. The CDR3 covers 16 residues. Germline V gene data show CDR1 as SGHDN and CDR2 as FVKESK. V was shortened by 2 bases and J by 5 bases, with 16 bases between the two germline ends. The CDR3 region has the DNA TGTGCCAGCAGCCAACGAGCGAGAAACCTTAACAATGAGCAGTTCTTC. Translation: CASSQRARNLNNEQFF. Looking up the rest from reference TRBV14 and TRBJ2-1 gives the full variable domain: EAGVTQFPSHSVIEKGQTVTLRCDPISGHDNLYWYRRVMGKEIKFLLHFVKESKQDESGMPNNRFLAERTGGTYSTLKVQPAELEDSGVYFCASSQRARNLNNEQFFGPGTRLTVL.

The chain carries TRBV7-2 and TRBJ1-1; D remains unclear. The CDR3 consists of 14 residues. V lost 2 bases and J lost 3, with 10 bases in between. The germline CDR1 and CDR2 sequences are SGHTA and FQGNSA. The chain's CDR3 is CASSLLGRDTEAFF. CDR3 coding DNA: TGTGCCAGCAGCTTATTGGGGAGAGACACTGAAGCTTTCTTT. The whole variable domain, filled in from reference TRBV7-2 and TRBJ1-1, reads GAGVSQSPSNKVTEKGKDVELRCDPISGHTALYWYRQSLGQGLEFLIYFQGNSAPDKSGLPSDRFSAERTGGSVSTLTIQRTQQEDSAVYLCASSLLGRDTEAFFGQGTRLTVV.

The chain is built from TRBV5-1 and TRBJ1-2; 7 nucleotides align to TRBD1. Germline V lookup: CDR1 SGHRS, CDR2 YFSETQ. V shed 4 bases and J 6 bases; nucleotides not matched to a gene: 6. The length of the CDR3 is 13 residues. DNA of the CDR3: TGCGCCAGCAGCCCGGGTCAGGGGGATGGCTACACCTTC. This codes for CASSPGQGDGYTF.

J is TRBJ1-3 and V is TRBV30; 7 nucleotides line up with TRBD1. The CDR3 is made up of 16 amino acids. Germline V gene sequence: CDR1 GTSNPN, CDR2 SVGIG (reference sequence). V lost 2 bases and J lost 0; bases outside the gene matches: 7. The CDR3 nucleotides read TGTGCCTGGAGTCCAGCCGGGACAGACTCTGGAAACACCATATATTTT. This encodes CAWSPAGTDSGNTIYF. Full variable domain (outside the CDR3, taken from reference TRBV30 and TRBJ1-3): SQTIHQWPATLVQPVGSPLSLECTVEGTSNPNLYWYRQAAGRGLQLLFYSVGIGQISSEVPQNLSASRPQDRQFILSSKKLLLSDSGFYLCAWSPAGTDSGNTIYFGEGSWLTVV.

The genes are TRBV29-1 and TRBJ2-1, with TRBD1 matching over 10 bases. V lost 0 bases to trimming and J lost 1 base; unmatched junction nucleotides: 15. Germline V gives CDR1 SQVTM, CDR2 ANQGSEA. CDR3 length: 20 amino acids. The CDR3 DNA follows: TGCAGCGTTGAAGATTTTTCGGGACAGGGGCCTACGCTATCCTACAATGAGCAGTTCTTC. Encoded protein: CSVEDFSGQGPTLSYNEQFF.

The chain recombines TRBV28 with TRBJ1-4; TRBD1 matches 7 bases. This CDR3 spans 14 amino acids. The germline CDR1 and CDR2 sequences are MDHEN and SYDVKM. V was pared by 3 bases and J by 10 bases, with 8 bases of the junction left unmatched. CDR3 coding DNA: TGTGCCAGCAGTTTGGAACAGGGGAAGGGAAAACTGTTTTTT. Translating gives CASSLEQGKGKLFF. The variable domain in full, completed from reference TRBV28 and TRBJ1-4, reads DVKVTQSSRYLVKRTGEKVFLECVQDMDHENMFWYRQDPGLGLRLIYFSYDVKMKEKGDIPEGYSVSREKKERFSLILESASTNQTSMYLCASSLEQGKGKLFFGSGTQLSVL.

The chain carries TRBV27 and TRBJ2-7; TRBD1 aligns across 8 bases. CDR1 MNHEY and CDR2 SMNVEV come from the germline V gene (reference sequence). The CDR3 loop spans 15 amino acids. The V segment lost 4 bases and the J segment 3 bases; nucleotides outside the gene matches: 8. The CDR3 loop reads CASSSPGTGHYEQYF. The DNA for the CDR3 is TGTGCCAGCAGTTCCCCCGGGACAGGCCACTACGAGCAGTACTTC.

This sequence joins TRBV30 and TRBJ2-7; D is possibly TRBD2 (6 bases). There are 14 residues in the CDR3. Looked up from germline, CDR1 is GTSNPN and CDR2 is SVGIG (reference sequence). V dropped 0 bases and J dropped 4 bases, with 13 bases sitting between them. The CDR3 reads CAWSVGEELYEQYF. The CDR3 DNA follows: TGTGCCTGGAGTGTGGGGGAGGAATTGTACGAGCAGTACTTC.

V usage is TRBV28 and J usage is TRBJ2-7, with D possibly TRBD2 on 5 matching bases. V was shortened by 6 bases and J by 0 bases, with 12 bases between the two germline ends. This CDR3 is built from 14 residues. Germline CDR1 and CDR2: MDHEN and SYDVKM. The chain's CDR3 is CASSYWERSYEQYF. The CDR3 region has the DNA TGTGCCAGCAGCTATTGGGAGCGCTCCTACGAGCAGTACTTC.

This chain links TRBV30 with TRBJ2-5; 16 bases match TRBD2. In germline, CDR1 is GTSNPN, CDR2 SVGIG (reference sequence). This CDR3 region has 17 residues. Trimming at V came to 8 bases and at J to 5 bases, leaving 14 bases not matched to a gene. The CDR3 spells CAGSGTSGGAITETQYF. DNA of the CDR3: TGTGCCGGCTCCGGGACTAGCGGGGGGGCAATTACGGAGACCCAGTACTTC.